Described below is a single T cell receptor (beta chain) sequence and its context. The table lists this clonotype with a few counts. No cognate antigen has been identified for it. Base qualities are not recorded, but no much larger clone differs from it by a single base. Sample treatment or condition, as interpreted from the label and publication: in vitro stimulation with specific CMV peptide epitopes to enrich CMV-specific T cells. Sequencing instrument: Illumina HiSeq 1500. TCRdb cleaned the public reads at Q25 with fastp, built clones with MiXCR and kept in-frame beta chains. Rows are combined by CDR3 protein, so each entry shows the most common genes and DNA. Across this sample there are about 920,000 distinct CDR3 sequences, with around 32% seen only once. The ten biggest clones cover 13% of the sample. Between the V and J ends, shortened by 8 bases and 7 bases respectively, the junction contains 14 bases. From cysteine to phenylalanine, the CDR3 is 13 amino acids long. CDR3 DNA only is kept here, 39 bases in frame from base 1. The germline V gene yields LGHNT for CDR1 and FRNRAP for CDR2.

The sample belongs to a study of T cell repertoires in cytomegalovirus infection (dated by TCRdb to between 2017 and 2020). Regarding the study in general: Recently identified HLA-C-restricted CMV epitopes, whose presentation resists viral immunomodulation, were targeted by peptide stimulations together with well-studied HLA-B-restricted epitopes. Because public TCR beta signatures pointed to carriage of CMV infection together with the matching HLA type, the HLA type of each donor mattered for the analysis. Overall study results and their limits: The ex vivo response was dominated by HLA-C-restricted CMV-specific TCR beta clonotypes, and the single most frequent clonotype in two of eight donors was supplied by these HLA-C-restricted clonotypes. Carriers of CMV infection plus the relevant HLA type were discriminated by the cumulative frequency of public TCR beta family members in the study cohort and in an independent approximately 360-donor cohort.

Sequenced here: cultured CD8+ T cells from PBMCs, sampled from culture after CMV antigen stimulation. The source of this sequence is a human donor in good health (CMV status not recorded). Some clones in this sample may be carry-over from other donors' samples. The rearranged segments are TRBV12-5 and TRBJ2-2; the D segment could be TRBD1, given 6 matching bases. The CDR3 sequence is CASTGSWIGELFF. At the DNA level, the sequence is TGTGCTAGTACAGGGTCATGGATCGGGGAGCTGTTTTTT.